This entry lists 29 T cell receptor beta chains sequenced from one sample in a study of blood T cell repertoires in COVID-19. The method was immunoSEQ multiplex PCR; TCRdb's version includes in-frame clones alone and lacks a portion of them. The sample lists around 300,000 clones, approximately 92% occurring once. The sequenced material came from PBMCs or T cells enriched from blood (not recorded which). All receptors come from a young woman who had recovered from COVID-19.

V gene TRBV16 combines with J gene TRBJ1-5, with 7 bases identical to TRBD1. J lost 11 bases, V lost 3 bases, and 10 bases had no gene match. The CDR3 totals 14 residues. CDR1 is KGHSY, CDR2 FQNENV, per germline. This chain's CDR3 is CASSHSDRQQSQHF. CDR3 sequence (DNA): TGTGCCAGCAGCCATTCGGACAGGCAGCAGTCCCAGCATTTT.

In its sample, this clone was seen once. The rearrangement links TRBV29-1 to TRBJ1-1; D is undetermined. V lost 7 bases to trimming and J lost 4 bases, with 10 bases between them. This CDR3 comprises 11 residues. From germline, CDR1 is SQVTM and CDR2 ANQGSEA. The CDR3 reads CSAVRGTEAFF. Written as DNA, the CDR3 is TGCAGCGCCGTTCGGGGCACTGAAGCTTTCTTT.

This rearrangement joins TRBV3-1 (or the pseudogene TRBV3-2) to TRBJ1-2; 7 bases are shared with TRBD1. The germline V gene encodes CDR1 LGHDT and CDR2 YNNKEL (reference sequence). The ends lost 4 bases at V and 3 bases at J; junction bases unmatched: 5. The CDR3 runs 14 residues. The CDR3 coding sequence is TGTGCCAGCAGCCCGACGAGGGGGCACTATGGCTACACCTTC. Translating it yields CASSPTRGHYGYTF.

This clone was seen just once. The genes are TRBV2 and TRBJ2-3; weak D call: TRBD1 (6 bases). Germline V gene lookup returns CDR1 SNHLY and CDR2 FYNNEI. V was clipped by 4 bases and J by 3 bases, with 14 bases between them. This CDR3 is built from 15 residues. Here the CDR3 DNA reads TGTGCCAGCAGTGGGTCAGGGGTCGGGACAGATACGCAGTATTTT. It translates to CASSGSGVGTDTQYF.

This chain joins TRBV5-1 and TRBJ2-5, with TRBD1 matching 8 bases. V dropped 4 bases and J dropped 2; count of bases not matched to a gene: 10. This CDR3 is 16 amino acids long. CDR1 is SGHRS, CDR2 YFSETQ, per germline. Here the CDR3 reads CASSPSSGQGQETQYF. In DNA, the CDR3 is TGCGCCAGCAGCCCATCGAGTGGACAGGGTCAAGAGACCCAGTACTTC.

V usage is TRBV7-8 and J usage is TRBJ1-2; 7 bases map to TRBD1. CDR3 length: 14 residues. Trimming cost V 3 bases and J 1 base; bases outside gene matches: 2. Germline lookup yields CDR1 SGHVS and CDR2 FQNEAQ. The CDR3: CASSFRDSNYGYTF. The CDR3 region has the DNA TGTGCCAGCAGCTTCCGGGACAGTAACTATGGCTACACCTTC. The variable domain in full, with the rest retrieved from reference TRBV7-8 and TRBJ1-2, is GAGVSQSPRYKVAKRGQDVALRCDPISGHVSLFWYQQALGQGPEFLTYFQNEAQLDKSGLPSDRFFAERPEGSVSTLKIQRTQQEDSAVYLCASSFRDSNYGYTFGSGTRLTVV.

The chain employs TRBV10-2 and TRBJ1-6, with D possibly TRBD1 on 6 matching bases. V was pared by 10 bases and J by 6 bases, with 13 bases between. The germline CDR1 and CDR2 sequences are WSHSY and SAAADI. The CDR3 spans 13 residues. CDR3 DNA sequence: TGCGCCACGCGACAGGCGGTTAATTCACCCCTCCACTTT. It specifies CATRQAVNSPLHF.

The chain couples TRBV5-4 to TRBJ2-5; 12 nucleotides align to TRBD2. Germline lookup yields CDR1 SGHNT and CDR2 YYREEE (reference sequence). The CDR3 has 18 amino acids. The junction had 15 bases not matched to a gene; V was cut back by 4 bases and J by 5 bases. CDR3 nucleotide sequence: TGTGCCAGCAGCGGAACTAGCGGGGGGAACGCTCCCAGTGAGACCCAGTACTTC. It is translated as CASSGTSGGNAPSETQYF.

The J gene is TRBJ1-6, the V gene TRBV5-1, with 8 bases identical to TRBD1. With V trimmed by 0 bases and J by 9 bases, 11 bases remained unmatched. This CDR3 has 17 residues. Per the germline V gene, CDR1 is SGHRS and CDR2 is YFSETQ. The CDR3 DNA is TGCGCCAGCAGCTTGGCCCCACAGGGGGGCTCGGCTTCACCCCTCCACTTT. It translates to CASSLAPQGGSASPLHF.

This chain links TRBV2 with TRBJ2-1; the match to TRBD1 covers 8 bases. Germline CDR1 SNHLY, CDR2 FYNNEI. V lost 3 bases and J lost 9; bases outside the gene matches: 10. CDR3 size: 15 residues. The chain's CDR3 is CASSEDRARLGEQFF. The CDR3 DNA reads TGTGCCAGCAGTGAGGACAGGGCAAGGTTGGGTGAGCAGTTCTTC.

The chain uses TRBV19 and TRBJ1-2, with 8 bases matching TRBD1. CDR3 length: 14 residues. Germline V CDR1 and CDR2: LNHDA, SQIVND (reference sequence). The V and J ends lost 5 bases and 5 bases, in that order; junction bases with no gene match: 7. The CDR3: CASSLRDRRYGYTF. CDR3 bases: TGTGCCAGTAGTCTCCGGGACAGGAGGTATGGCTACACCTTC. The full variable domain, in which reference TRBV19 and TRBJ1-2 provide the parts outside the CDR3, is DGGITQSPKYLFRKEGQNVTLSCEQNLNHDAMYWYRQDPGQGLRLIYYSQIVNDFQKGDIAEGYSVSREKKESFPLTVTSAQKNPTAFYLCASSLRDRRYGYTFGSGTRLTVV.

The chain links TRBV5-4 to TRBJ2-1, with TRBD1 matching 9 bases. The CDR3 extends over 15 amino acids. Germline V gene sequence: CDR1 SGHNT, CDR2 YYREEE (reference sequence). V dropped 3 bases and J dropped 9; count of bases not matched to a gene: 10. CDR3: CASSSSRDRVSEQFF. CDR3 nucleotide sequence: TGTGCCAGCAGCTCGTCACGGGACAGGGTGAGTGAGCAGTTCTTC.

This chain uses TRBV25-1 with TRBJ1-2, with 7 bases aligning to TRBD1. V lost 5 bases and J lost 2; bases outside the gene matches: 2. CDR3 length equals 13 residues. In germline, CDR1 is MGHDK, CDR2 SYGVNS. The CDR3, as DNA: TGTGCCAGCAGTCGGGACAGAAACTATGGCTACACCTTC. This encodes CASSRDRNYGYTF.

This rearrangement joins TRBV28 to TRBJ1-1; the D gene is possibly TRBD1 (6 bases). Germline CDR1 is MDHEN and CDR2 is SYDVKM. V lost 4 bases and J lost 1, with 22 bases in between. The CDR3 covers 18 residues. Here the CDR3 DNA reads TGTGCCAGCAGTTACCCCTATGGGCAGGGGTTATCGAACACTGAAGCTTTCTTT. It codes for CASSYPYGQGLSNTEAFF.

The rearrangement links TRBV5-1 to TRBJ1-4; D is uncertain. V was shortened by 1 base and J by 5 bases, with 9 bases between the two germline ends. The CDR3 runs 14 residues. Germline V gene data show CDR1 as SGHRS and CDR2 as YFSETQ. The CDR3 DNA follows: TGCGCCAGCAGCTTGTCGTCCCTAAATGAAAAACTGTTTTTT. It codes for CASSLSSLNEKLFF.

This clone was seen more than once but under ten times. The CDR3 DNA sequence: TGCGCCAGCAGAGTAGAACAGGGGTCTGTTGGTCTAGAAGCTTTCTTT. It yields the protein CASRVEQGSVGLEAFF. V gene TRBV10-1 combines with J gene TRBJ1-1, with 7 bases lining up with TRBD1. Germline V gives CDR1 WNHNN, CDR2 SYGVQD (reference sequence). The junction had 18 bases not matched to a gene; V was cut back by 6 bases and J by 8 bases. This CDR3 region has 16 residues.

This rearrangement joins TRBV11-1 to TRBJ1-1; D is ambiguous. CDR1 SGHAT and CDR2 FQDESV come from the germline V gene (reference sequence). The length of the CDR3 is 14 residues. V was pared by 0 bases and J by 0 bases, with 5 bases between. The CDR3 reads CASSLAAMNTEAFF. As DNA, the CDR3 is TGTGCCAGCAGCTTAGCAGCCATGAACACTGAAGCTTTCTTT.

This clone has a handful of counts. The V call is TRBV27, the J call TRBJ1-5, with D possibly matching TRBD1 (5 bases). Looked up from germline, CDR1 is MNHEY and CDR2 is SMNVEV (reference sequence). This CDR3 is built from 14 residues. With 4 bases removed from V and 6 bases from J, the gap between germline ends came to 13 bases. CDR3 in DNA: TGTGCCAGCAGTTCGGGAGGGGAATTTCAGCCCCAGCATTTT. Its translation is CASSSGGEFQPQHF.

The rearrangement joins TRBV19 to TRBJ1-2, with D maybe TRBD1 (6 bases). Per germline, CDR1 LNHDA and CDR2 SQIVND (reference sequence). Trimming pared 4 bases from V and 4 bases from J, leaving 10 bases between. CDR3 length: 13 residues. The CDR3 is CASSTGGGYGYTF. CDR3 nucleotides: TGTGCCAGTAGTACTGGGGGCGGCTATGGCTACACCTTC. Combining the CDR3 with reference TRBV19 and TRBJ1-2 gives the whole variable domain DGGITQSPKYLFRKEGQNVTLSCEQNLNHDAMYWYRQDPGQGLRLIYYSQIVNDFQKGDIAEGYSVSREKKESFPLTVTSAQKNPTAFYLCASSTGGGYGYTFGSGTRLTVV.

The J gene is TRBJ2-7, the V gene TRBV24-1, with 8 bases matching TRBD1. Per the germline V gene, CDR1 is KGHDR and CDR2 is SFDVKD. V trimming: 0 bases; J trimming: 13 bases; junction bases outside the gene matches: 4. The CDR3 spans 12 residues. DNA of the CDR3: TGTGCCACCAGTGATTTGTCCGGGACAGGCTACTTC. The encoded protein is CATSDLSGTGYF.

This clone was seen just once. This chain uses TRBV7-9 with TRBJ1-5; 9 bases align to TRBD1. This CDR3 contains 15 residues. Germline CDR1 SEHNR, CDR2 FQNEAQ (reference sequence). V lost 6 bases and J lost 5; bases outside the gene matches: 8. The CDR3, as DNA: TGTGCCAGCAGTTCGACAGGGGGAACGGATCAGCCCCAGCATTTT. Protein product: CASSSTGGTDQPQHF. Supplemented by reference TRBV7-9 and TRBJ1-5, the full variable domain reads DTGVSQNPRHKITKRGQNVTFRCDPISEHNRLYWYRQTLGQGPEFLTYFQNEAQLEKSRLLSDRFSAERPKGSFSTLEIQRTEQGDSAMYLCASSSTGGTDQPQHFGDGTRLSIL.

The chain combines TRBV15 with TRBJ1-1, with D uncertain. CDR1 LNHNV and CDR2 YYDKDF come from the germline V gene (reference sequence). The germline V and J ends were trimmed by 3 bases and 4 bases, with 6 bases remaining between them. The CDR3 is 12 residues long. CDR3 loop: CATSRSGTEAFF. The CDR3 DNA reads as TGTGCCACCAGCAGGAGCGGCACTGAAGCTTTCTTT.

CDR3 amino acids: CASSLEGGTKLFF. The CDR3 coding sequence is TGCGCCAGCAGCTTGGAGGGTGGGACTAAACTGTTTTTT. The genes are TRBV5-1 and TRBJ1-4; tentatively, D is TRBD1 (5 bases). The germline V and J ends were trimmed by 0 bases and 11 bases, with 11 bases remaining between them. Germline CDR1 and CDR2: SGHRS and YFSETQ. This CDR3 has 13 residues.

The V call is TRBV5-1, the J call TRBJ2-1; 7 bases align to TRBD2. The CDR3 totals 14 residues. The germline V gene encodes CDR1 SGHRS and CDR2 YFSETQ. The ends lost 5 bases at V and 3 bases at J; junction bases unmatched: 5. The CDR3 DNA reads TGCGCCAGCAGTGGTGGCGGGGGCTACAATGAGCAGTTCTTC. As protein: CASSGGGGYNEQFF.

This clone was counted between two and nine times. This chain uses TRBV5-1 with TRBJ1-4; 11 positions agree with TRBD1. V gave up 1 base and J gave up 8 bases; unmatched junction bases: 7. Germline V gene lookup returns CDR1 SGHRS and CDR2 YFSETQ. The length of the CDR3 is 16 residues. This CDR3 reads CASSLPGDRGAEKLFF. The CDR3 bases are TGCGCCAGCAGCTTGCCTGGGGACAGGGGGGCGGAAAAACTGTTTTTT.

V usage is TRBV7-3 and J usage is TRBJ2-1; 15 nucleotides agree with TRBD2. The ends lost 4 bases at V and 0 bases at J; junction bases unmatched: 10. Germline CDR1 is SGHTA and CDR2 is FQGTGA. This CDR3 spans 20 amino acids. The DNA of the CDR3 is TGTGCCAGCAGCTCAACCGACGGACTAGCGGGGGGGAGCTCCTACAATGAGCAGTTCTTC. Translated: CASSSTDGLAGGSSYNEQFF.

V gene TRBV4-2 combines with J gene TRBJ2-1; D is unclear. The CDR3 is made up of 12 amino acids. CDR1 LGHNA and CDR2 YNFKEQ come from the germline V gene. The V and J ends lost 1 base and 10 bases respectively, with 8 bases between them. The CDR3 nucleotides read TGTGCCAGCAGCCAAGTCGGGTCAGAGCAGTTCTTC. It specifies CASSQVGSEQFF.

The chain uses TRBV28 and TRBJ1-2; 12 positions match TRBD1. Germline V lookup: CDR1 MDHEN, CDR2 SYDVKM. V gave up 11 bases and J gave up 5 bases; unmatched junction bases: 6. This CDR3 comprises 13 residues. Written as DNA, the CDR3 is TGTGCCGGGGGGGACAGGGGGCGTTATGGCTACACCTTC. The encoded protein is CAGGDRGRYGYTF.

CDR3 amino acids: CASSSGGGYQETQYF. CDR3 sequence (DNA): TGTGCCAGCAGTAGCGGGGGCGGGTACCAAGAGACCCAGTACTTC. The genes are TRBV27 and TRBJ2-5; TRBD2 matches 8 bases. V lost 5 bases to trimming and J lost 0 bases; unmatched junction nucleotides: 5. This CDR3 is 15 amino acids long. Germline V CDR1 and CDR2: MNHEY, SMNVEV (reference sequence).